The present T cell receptor beta chain was sequenced within a study of T cell changes during pregnancy in multiple sclerosis. This CDR3 spans 16 amino acids. With 4 bases clipped from V and 4 bases from J, the junction kept 5 bases outside the gene matches. Germline lookup yields CDR1 SGDLS and CDR2 YYNGEE. The repertoire was sequenced with immunoSEQ multiplex PCR; TCRdb's copy has only in-frame clones and lacks some. Of tens of thousands of clones listed, 85% are singletons. The chain combines TRBV9 with TRBJ2-2, with 12 bases identical to TRBD2. The TCR was taken from a female donor in good health, enrolled as a control in a pregnancy study. The sample was CD8+ T cells from peripheral blood mononuclear cells, taken in the first trimester of pregnancy. The CDR3 loop reads CASSYLAGGPTGELFF. The CDR3 nucleotides read TGTGCCAGCAGCTATCTAGCGGGAGGGCCCACCGGGGAGCTGTTTTTT.